Listed here are 14 T cell receptor beta chains from one sample, sequenced in a study of T cells in Graves' hyperthyroidism and ophthalmopathy (dated by TCRdb to the late 2010s). Library preparation employed multiplex PCR. Sequenced on an Illumina HiSeq 2000. The TCR beta CDR3 regions were amplified from RNA transcripts. The first round of RT-PCR for the TCR CDR3 was performed with the HTBI primer set and the Qiagen OneStep RT-PCR kit. Starting from the raw public reads, TCRdb applied fastp trimming at Q25, assembled clones with MiXCR and retained in-frame beta chains. Each entry merges the rows of one CDR3 protein and shows their most common DNA and genes. This sample is represented by more than 500,000 distinct CDR3 sequences; 16% of them were singletons. The top ten hold 25% to 35% of the sample. The source material was blood. Source of these receptors: a woman under 40 with Graves' ophthalmopathy.

This clonotype was detected ten times or more. The chain is built from TRBV7-2 and TRBJ2-3; 8 bases are a match to TRBD1. The germline V gene encodes CDR1 SGHTA and CDR2 FQGNSA. This CDR3 has 16 amino acids. V lost 2 bases to trimming and J lost 1 base; unmatched junction nucleotides: 5. CDR3 protein: CASSLQGAWGTDTQYF. For the CDR3, the DNA is TGTGCCAGCAGCTTACAGGGGGCGTGGGGCACAGATACGCAGTATTTT.

This clonotype came up many times. The chain links TRBV12-3 or TRBV12-4 to TRBJ2-5; maybe TRBD1 (6 bases). This CDR3 comprises 14 residues. Trimming took 6 bases from V and 5 from J, leaving 16 bases between them. CDR3 protein: CASSRGQPWETQYF. CDR3 nucleotides: TGTGCCAGCAGCCGTGGACAGCCATGGGAGACCCAGTACTTC.

About this clonotype: This could be a read error, since a much larger clone is one nucleotide away. The gene calls are TRBV29-1 and TRBJ1-1; D remains ambiguous. Germline V gene sequence: CDR1 SQVTM, CDR2 ANQGSEA. The CDR3 extends over 12 amino acids. The CDR3 nucleotides are TGCGGCGTTGTCAGTCAGAACACTGAAGCTTTCTTT. As protein: CGVVSQNTEAFF.

V and J are TRBV7-6 and TRBJ2-1; 14 nucleotides line up with TRBD2. This CDR3 has 22 residues. Germline V gene data show CDR1 as SGHVS and CDR2 as FNYEAQ. V lost 5 bases, J lost 1 base, and 19 bases stayed unmatched. The CDR3 sequence is CASSHPGRLAGGPIVSYNEQFF. DNA of the CDR3: TGTGCCAGCAGCCACCCGGGGCGACTAGCGGGAGGGCCCATCGTTTCCTACAATGAGCAGTTCTTC.

This clonotype has at least ten counts. This chain uses TRBV10-3 with TRBJ1-1; no clear D. The ends were cut back, 3 bases at V and 8 bases at J, with 19 bases in the middle. Per the germline V gene, CDR1 is ENHRY and CDR2 is SYGVKD. This CDR3 region has 15 residues. In nucleotides, the CDR3 is TGTGCCATCAGTGACTCAGGACGGCAGGTAACCGAAGCTTTCTTT. Translating it yields CAISDSGRQVTEAFF.

This clonotype was counted many times. This chain joins TRBV18 and TRBJ1-4; D is uncertain. V lost 4 bases and J 0 bases, leaving 6 bases between the germline ends. The CDR3 is made up of 14 amino acids. Germline values: CDR1 KGHSH, CDR2 LQKENI. CDR3 sequence (DNA): TGTGCCAGCTCACAGGCTTCAACTAATGAAAAACTGTTTTTT. The encoded protein is CASSQASTNEKLFF.

This clonotype was counted between two and nine times. The CDR3 sequence: CASSGLTGELFF. The DNA for the CDR3 is TGTGCCAGCAGTGGTCTGACCGGGGAGCTGTTTTTT. The chain combines TRBV28 with TRBJ2-2; D call uncertain. Between the trimmed V and J ends, which lost 5 bases and 5 bases, there was a span of 6 bases. The CDR3 has 12 residues. Germline V CDR1 and CDR2: MDHEN, SYDVKM.

This clonotype was seen repeatedly, ten times or more. The J gene is TRBJ2-5, the V gene TRBV7-2, with 12 bases that match TRBD2. The V gene end was trimmed by 5 bases and the J gene end by 4 bases; junction bases not matched to a gene: 2. CDR3 length: 14 residues. Germline V gene lookup returns CDR1 SGHTA and CDR2 FQGNSA. For the CDR3, the DNA is TGTGCCAGCAGCAAACTAGCGGGAGGAGAGACCCAGTACTTC. Protein: CASSKLAGGETQYF.

This clonotype showed up many times. V and J are TRBV7-9 and TRBJ1-1; tentative D call: TRBD1 (5 bases). The germline V and J ends were trimmed by 5 bases and 3 bases, with 10 bases remaining between them. This CDR3 has 13 residues. In germline, CDR1 is SEHNR, CDR2 FQNEAQ (reference sequence). In DNA, the CDR3 is TGTGCCAGCAGCGGCCCGGGGGACACTGAAGCTTTCTTT. Translated: CASSGPGDTEAFF. Variable domain in full (rest from reference TRBV7-9 and TRBJ1-1): DTGVSQNPRHKITKRGQNVTFRCDPISEHNRLYWYRQTLGQGPEFLTYFQNEAQLEKSRLLSDRFSAERPKGSFSTLEIQRTEQGDSAMYLCASSGPGDTEAFFGQGTRLTVV.

The V gene is TRBV20-1, the J gene TRBJ1-2; the match to TRBD1 covers 10 bases. The germline V gene has CDR1 DFQATT and CDR2 SNEGSKA (reference sequence). V dropped 5 bases and J dropped 6; count of bases not matched to a gene: 3. This CDR3 has 12 residues. The DNA for the CDR3 is TGCAGTGCTGCGACAGGGGGCAATGGCTACACCTTC. It translates to CSAATGGNGYTF.

V and J are TRBV6-1 and TRBJ2-7; D unclear. CDR3 length: 14 residues. The germline V gene has CDR1 MNHNS and CDR2 SASEGT. Trimming stripped 6 bases from V and 3 bases from J, with 15 bases between. CDR3 DNA: TGTGCCAGCAGCCCCCTAAGGAACAGCTACGAGCAGTACTTC. It is translated as CASSPLRNSYEQYF.

The J gene is TRBJ2-1, the V gene TRBV15; no firm D call. CDR3 size: 14 residues. In germline, CDR1 is LNHNV, CDR2 YYDKDF (reference sequence). Trimming removed 1 base from V and 5 bases from J, with 9 bases in between. The CDR3 here is CATSRGGLNNEQFF. Here the CDR3 DNA reads TGTGCCACCAGCAGAGGCGGCCTAAACAATGAGCAGTTCTTC. Complete variable domain (other parts from reference TRBV15 and TRBJ2-1): DAMVIQNPRYQVTQFGKPVTLSCSQTLNHNVMYWYQQKSSQAPKLLFHYYDKDFNNEADTPDNFQSRRPNTSFCFLDIRSPGLGDTAMYLCATSRGGLNNEQFFGPGTRLTVL.

This clonotype was counted ten times or more. The rearrangement links TRBV30 to TRBJ1-5; 8 positions match TRBD1. With V trimmed by 2 bases and J by 4 bases, 7 bases remained unmatched. The CDR3 has 15 amino acids. CDR1 and CDR2 (germline): GTSNPN, SVGIG (reference sequence). The CDR3 bases are TGTGCCTGGAGTATTCGGGACAGGCGGAATCAGCCCCAGCATTTT. Translating it yields CAWSIRDRRNQPQHF.

This clonotype was recorded many times. The V gene is TRBV3-1, the J gene TRBJ2-1; 8 positions match TRBD2. In germline, CDR1 is LGHDT, CDR2 YNNKEL (reference sequence). J lost 6 bases, V lost 1 base, and 8 bases had no gene match. CDR3 length: 16 residues. CDR3 DNA: TGTGCCAGCAGCCAAGGAAGAGGACTAGCAGGCAATGAGCAGTTCTTC. It translates to CASSQGRGLAGNEQFF.